The clone carrying this T cell receptor (beta chain) was counted between two and nine times. This sample stems from a study of T-cell reconstitution after alpha-beta-depleted transplantation in children. Molecular barcoding with unique molecular identifiers was used for the TCRbeta library. TCRdb re-called the PCR reads with MiXCR, one entry per CDR3 protein. The repertoire has about 540,000 distinct CDR3 sequences, 15% to 20% of them found once; the top ten carry 3% to 3.5%. This CDR3 region has 17 residues. V shed 5 bases and J shed 1 base, with 18 bases lying between them. Per the germline V gene, CDR1 is SGHAT and CDR2 is FQDESV (reference sequence).

This specimen was PBMCs from the stem cell graft donor, taken from the stem cell graft. The TCR comes from a human donor who donated a stem cell graft to a child with acute lymphoblastic leukemia. The chain joins TRBV11-1 to TRBJ1-3; TRBD1 might be the D (5 bases). Written as DNA, the CDR3 is TGTGCCAGCAGCGAACACCAGCAGGGTTCTTCTGGAAACACCATATATTTT. Protein: CASSEHQQGSSGNTIYF.